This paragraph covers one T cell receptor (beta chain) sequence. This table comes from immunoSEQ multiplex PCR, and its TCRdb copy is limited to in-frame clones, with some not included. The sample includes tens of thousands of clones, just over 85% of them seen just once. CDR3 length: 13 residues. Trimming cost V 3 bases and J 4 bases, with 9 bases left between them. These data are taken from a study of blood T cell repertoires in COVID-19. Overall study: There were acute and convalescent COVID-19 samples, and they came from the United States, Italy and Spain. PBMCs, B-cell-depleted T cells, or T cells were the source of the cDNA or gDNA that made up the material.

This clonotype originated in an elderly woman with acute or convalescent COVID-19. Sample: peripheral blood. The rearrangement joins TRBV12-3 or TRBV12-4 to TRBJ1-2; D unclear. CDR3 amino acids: CASSFVGGYGYTF. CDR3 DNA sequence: TGTGCCAGCAGTTTTGTAGGAGGCTATGGCTACACCTTC.